This T cell receptor beta chain appears in the sequencing data of a study of prognosis after radiotherapy for stage I lung cancer. Study in general: Tumor type comprised squamous cell carcinoma in six to eight patients and adenocarcinoma in under 15.

This CDR3 comprises 16 residues. Germline CDR1 reads LGHNA; CDR2 reads YSLEER. Unmatched junction bases numbered 9, after V lost 4 bases and J lost 8 bases. Multiplex PCR, run in two rounds, amplified TCR beta CDR3 from genomic DNA. The authors ran first-round PCR with primers specific to each TRBV and TRBJ gene. A second round of PCR was carried out using universal primers. TCRdb fed the multiplex PCR reads into MiXCR, producing one record per CDR3 protein. The table lists 20,000 or so distinct CDR3 sequences, roughly a quarter of them singletons. The table lists this clonotype with many counts. The antigen remains undetermined. Study conclusions and caveats: Patients with distant metastases had lower Shannon entropy after stereotactic body radiation therapy. The authors reported that TRBV and TRBJ gene usage differed between patients with and without metastases.

The sequence derives from a donor aged 50 or older with non-small cell lung cancer. This chain joins TRBV4-3 and TRBJ2-1, with 12 nucleotides matching TRBD2. The sequencing here drew on PBMCs, taken before or after stereotactic body radiation therapy (not recorded which). The CDR3 reads CASSPMGLAGSDEQFF. The DNA for the CDR3 is TGCGCCAGCAGCCCGATGGGACTAGCGGGTAGTGATGAGCAGTTCTTC.